One and the same sample provided the 27 T cell receptor beta chains below, sequenced in a study of cytomegalovirus exposure and HLA in healthy donors. Primers included in the PCR were 60 Vbeta and 13 Jbeta primers. The protocol was immunoSEQ multiplex PCR, while the TCRdb copy is restricted to in-frame clones and leaves out a portion. This sample carries about 130,000 clones, over 65% of them seen once, and the ten largest clones take roughly 1.2%. Sequenced sample: PBMCs. The receptor source for this set is a middle-aged man in good health and CMV-seronegative.

As for this clone: Other DNA sequences in this specimen translate into the identical CDR3. The chain carries TRBV20-1 and TRBJ1-1; unclear D gene. The V end lost 3 bases, the J end lost 1 base, and 3 bases lay between the germline ends. Germline V CDR1 and CDR2: DFQATT, SNEGSKA (reference sequence). There are 11 residues in the CDR3. Here the CDR3 DNA reads TGCAGTGCTAGGAGGAACACTGAAGCTTTCTTT. Protein sequence: CSARRNTEAFF.

The chain links TRBV29-1 to TRBJ2-7; 9 bases agree with TRBD1. Trimming removed 6 bases from V and 4 bases from J; junction bases left unmatched: 7. The CDR3 is 13 residues long. Germline V gene lookup returns CDR1 SQVTM and CDR2 ANQGSEA. The CDR3 region has the DNA TGCAGCGTGAAAACCGGGACAGGGTACGAGCAGTACTTC. The encoded protein is CSVKTGTGYEQYF.

As for this clone: One end of the junction fails to match germline, which may point to a read error. This chain's CDR3 is CASSLEGAGNEQYF. For the CDR3, the DNA is TGTGCTAGCAGCTTAGAAGGGGCTGGGAACGAGCAGTACTTC. The chain joins TRBV7-7 to TRBJ2-7; D is perhaps TRBD1 (5 bases). The CDR3 runs 14 residues. Germline assignment: CDR1 SSHAT and CDR2 FNYEAQ (reference sequence).

This chain joins TRBV29-1 and TRBJ2-1, with TRBD2 matching over 10 bases. V was clipped by 4 bases and J by 2 bases; unmatched bases: 5. Per the germline V gene, CDR1 is SQVTM and CDR2 is ANQGSEA. The CDR3 is made up of 15 amino acids. The CDR3 coding sequence is TGCAGCGTTGCCCTAACTAGCGGGGCCTACAATGAGCAGTTCTTC. Its protein product is CSVALTSGAYNEQFF.

This clone was seen only once. CDR3 in DNA: TGCGCCAGCAGCCAGGAGTCGCAGTTGGGCGAGCAGTACTTC. Translation: CASSQESQLGEQYF. This chain joins TRBV4-3 and TRBJ2-7; D not certain. The CDR3 consists of 14 residues. The germline V gene has CDR1 LGHNA and CDR2 YSLEER. Trimming pared 3 bases from V and 6 bases from J, leaving 15 bases between.

The chain recombines TRBV28 with TRBJ2-5; TRBD1 aligns across 7 bases. CDR3 length: 12 amino acids. V trimming: 4 bases; J trimming: 12 bases; junction bases outside the gene matches: 8. Germline assignment: CDR1 MDHEN and CDR2 SYDVKM. The CDR3 sequence is CASSSDRLGEYF. CDR3 bases: TGTGCCAGCAGTTCGGACAGGTTGGGGGAGTACTTC.

The chain links TRBV5-4 to TRBJ2-3, with TRBD1 matching 7 bases. The CDR3 runs 16 residues. The germline V gene has CDR1 SGHNT and CDR2 YYREEE (reference sequence). Unmatched junction bases numbered 8, after V lost 4 bases and J lost 0 bases. The CDR3 sequence: CASSPDRATSTDTQYF. The CDR3 nucleotides are TGTGCCAGCAGCCCCGACAGGGCGACTAGCACAGATACGCAGTATTTT.

V usage is TRBV7-2 and J usage is TRBJ1-5; D is possibly TRBD1 (6 bases). Germline CDR1 is SGHTA and CDR2 is FQGNSA. Trimming took 5 bases from V and 1 from J, leaving 12 bases between them. The CDR3 is 15 residues long. The CDR3 sequence is CASSATGLSNQPQHF. CDR3 coding DNA: TGTGCCAGCAGCGCTACAGGGTTGAGCAATCAGCCCCAGCATTTT.

CDR3 coding DNA: TGTGCCAGCGGCCCGGCGGGGCCCCTAACTTACGAGCAGTACTTC. Its protein is CASGPAGPLTYEQYF. V and J are TRBV6-5 and TRBJ2-5; D is possibly TRBD2 (6 bases). The DNA end is a closer match to TRBJ2-7, so the J assignment may be wrong. The germline gives CDR1 MNHEY, CDR2 SVGAGI. The CDR3 is 15 amino acids.

The genes are TRBV6-5 and TRBJ1-3; TRBD1 agrees at 9 bases. Unmatched junction bases numbered 3, after V lost 4 bases and J lost 2 bases. Germline CDR1 is MNHEY and CDR2 is SVGAGI. This CDR3 comprises 15 residues. This chain's CDR3 is CASSLQGAPGNTIYF. The CDR3 nucleotides read TGTGCCAGCAGTTTACAGGGGGCGCCTGGAAACACCATATATTTT.

V gene TRBV6-5 combines with J gene TRBJ2-7; D not certain. V lost 4 bases to trimming and J lost 5 bases, with 12 bases between them. The V gene's germline CDR1 is MNHEY and CDR2 SVGAGI. CDR3 size: 13 residues. CDR3 sequence: CASSSPGMDEQYF. The CDR3 DNA reads TGTGCCAGCAGTTCTCCAGGTATGGACGAGCAGTACTTC.

V and J are TRBV27 and TRBJ1-1, with D perhaps matching TRBD1 (5 bases). V was pared by 3 bases and J by 8 bases, with 16 bases between. Per the germline V gene, CDR1 is MNHEY and CDR2 is SMNVEV (reference sequence). This CDR3 region has 14 residues. The CDR3 DNA reads as TGTGCCAGCAGTTTCTCAGGGTCCTCGCCGGAAGCTTTCTTT. It specifies CASSFSGSSPEAFF.

The genes are TRBV28 and TRBJ1-5; D uncertain. CDR3 length equals 12 residues. Trimming took 5 bases from V and 7 from J, leaving 9 bases between them. Germline V CDR1 and CDR2: MDHEN, SYDVKM. CDR3: CASSPFMQPQHF. DNA for the CDR3: TGTGCCAGCAGTCCCTTTATGCAGCCCCAGCATTTT.

This sequence joins TRBV27 and TRBJ1-5; D is uncertain. The CDR3 has 19 residues. The germline V gene encodes CDR1 MNHEY and CDR2 SMNVEV (reference sequence). Deletions cut 3 bases from V and 7 bases from J, with 28 bases between. CDR3 in DNA: TGTGCCAGCAGTTTTATTAGGTCTGGGGTTGAAGCGGGAAGGCAGCCCCAGCATTTT. Its protein is CASSFIRSGVEAGRQPQHF.

CDR3 DNA: TGTGCCTGGAGTGTATCCTGGCAAGTAGAAGCTTTCTTT. This encodes CAWSVSWQVEAFF. The rearrangement uses TRBV30 and TRBJ1-1; D uncertain. From germline, CDR1 is GTSNPN and CDR2 SVGIG (reference sequence). The CDR3 runs to 13 residues. Between the trimmed V and J ends, which lost 0 bases and 8 bases, there was a span of 13 bases.

The chain carries TRBV5-1 and TRBJ2-7; D is ambiguous. Trimming left V 1 base short and J 4 bases short, with 9 bases between. The germline V gene encodes CDR1 SGHRS and CDR2 YFSETQ. The CDR3 spans 13 residues. The CDR3 sequence: CASSLWMEYEQYF. CDR3 DNA sequence: TGCGCCAGCAGCTTGTGGATGGAGTACGAGCAGTACTTC.

The V and J genes are TRBV19 and TRBJ2-1; 9 bases fit TRBD1. This CDR3 is built from 16 residues. The germline V gene encodes CDR1 LNHDA and CDR2 SQIVND (reference sequence). V was clipped by 7 bases and J by 6 bases; unmatched bases: 13. Written as DNA, the CDR3 is TGTGCCAGTACCCCGACAGGGGGAGCACGCCGCAATGAGCAGTTCTTC. It yields the protein CASTPTGGARRNEQFF.

The J gene is TRBJ1-1, the V gene TRBV29-1; maybe TRBD1 (5 bases). Germline assignment: CDR1 SQVTM and CDR2 ANQGSEA. The CDR3 contains 13 residues. Trimming took off 7 bases at V and 5 bases at J, with 17 bases between the two ends. The CDR3 DNA follows: TGCAGCGGGCATGGAGTGGGGGGAACTGAAGCTTTCTTT. Residues: CSGHGVGGTEAFF.

This chain uses TRBV25-1 with TRBJ2-1; D is possibly TRBD1 (6 bases). CDR1 MGHDK and CDR2 SYGVNS come from the germline V gene. CDR3 length equals 17 residues. V gave up 3 bases and J gave up 0 bases, with 15 bases separating them. The chain's CDR3 is CASSDQTGLGSYNEQFF. DNA of the CDR3: TGTGCCAGCAGTGATCAAACAGGGCTCGGCTCCTACAATGAGCAGTTCTTC.

The J gene is TRBJ2-3, the V gene TRBV11-2; maybe TRBD2 (5 bases). The CDR3 sequence is 15 residues long. The V gene lost 4 bases and the J gene lost 2 bases, with 13 bases spanning the gap. Germline V gene sequence: CDR1 SGHAT, CDR2 FQNNGV. CDR3 coding DNA: TGTGCCAGCAGCTCCGTCACTAGTCCCACAGATACGCAGTATTTT. Its translation is CASSSVTSPTDTQYF. Full variable domain (missing parts from reference TRBV11-2 and TRBJ2-3): EAGVAQSPRYKIIEKRQSVAFWCNPISGHATLYWYQQILGQGPKLLIQFQNNGVVDDSQLPKDRFSAERLKGVDSTLKIQPAKLEDSAVYLCASSSVTSPTDTQYFGPGTRLTVL.

Regarding this clone: A junction end diverges from the germline sequence, so it may reflect a read error. This sequence joins TRBV7-9 and TRBJ2-5; D is unclear. CDR1 SEHNR and CDR2 FQNEAQ come from the germline V gene (reference sequence). This CDR3 region has 12 residues. The CDR3 protein is CSSVSSGETQYF. CDR3 in DNA: TGTTCCAGCGTCAGCTCCGGGGAGACCCAGTACTTC.

The rearrangement uses TRBV27 and TRBJ1-4; maybe TRBD1 (6 bases). V lost 3 bases and J lost 7, with 15 bases in between. The length of the CDR3 is 15 residues. CDR1 is MNHEY and CDR2 is SMNVEV in the germline V gene (reference sequence). The CDR3 sequence: CASSFSAYRVEKLFF. The CDR3 coding sequence is TGTGCCAGCAGTTTCTCAGCGTACAGGGTTGAAAAACTGTTTTTT.

CDR3 amino acids: CASRKTGNYEQYF. The CDR3, as DNA: TGTGCCAGCAGGAAGACAGGGAACTACGAGCAGTACTTC. This chain connects TRBV28 to TRBJ2-7, with TRBD1 identical over 7 bases. Looked up from germline, CDR1 is MDHEN and CDR2 is SYDVKM. There are 13 residues in the CDR3. Trimming at V came to 6 bases and at J to 3 bases, leaving 5 bases not matched to a gene.

The chain employs TRBV5-1 and TRBJ2-1, with 9 bases identical to TRBD2. Germline CDR1 reads SGHRS; CDR2 reads YFSETQ. The junction had 10 bases not matched to a gene; V was cut back by 0 bases and J by 9 bases. The CDR3 is 16 amino acids. As DNA, the CDR3 is TGCGCCAGCAGCTTGGGCTTAGCGGGAGAAGGGGTTGAGCAGTTCTTC. Residues: CASSLGLAGEGVEQFF.

This clone showed up just once. The chain links TRBV10-3 to TRBJ2-3; 8 positions agree with TRBD1. Germline lookup yields CDR1 ENHRY and CDR2 SYGVKD. CDR3 length equals 18 residues. V lost 2 bases and J lost 0; bases outside the gene matches: 10. CDR3 protein: CAISEPEGTGPSTDTQYF. The CDR3 region has the DNA TGTGCCATCAGTGAGCCCGAAGGGACAGGCCCTAGCACAGATACGCAGTATTTT.

This chain joins TRBV9 and TRBJ1-4; D is possibly TRBD1 (5 bases). CDR1 and CDR2 (germline): SGDLS, YYNGEE. V gave up 3 bases and J gave up 8 bases, with 17 bases separating them. CDR3 length: 15 amino acids. The CDR3 reads CASSEGPVGGEKLFF. CDR3 DNA: TGTGCCAGCAGCGAGGGTCCAGTGGGGGGGGAAAAACTGTTTTTT.

The chain has TRBV28 and TRBJ2-2; 12 bases map to TRBD2. In germline, CDR1 is MDHEN, CDR2 SYDVKM. The CDR3 sequence is 17 residues long. Trimming at V came to 4 bases and at J to 6 bases, leaving 9 bases not matched to a gene. CDR3 region: CASSSATSGSWAGELFF. The DNA for the CDR3 is TGTGCCAGCAGTTCCGCGACTAGCGGGAGTTGGGCCGGGGAGCTGTTTTTT.